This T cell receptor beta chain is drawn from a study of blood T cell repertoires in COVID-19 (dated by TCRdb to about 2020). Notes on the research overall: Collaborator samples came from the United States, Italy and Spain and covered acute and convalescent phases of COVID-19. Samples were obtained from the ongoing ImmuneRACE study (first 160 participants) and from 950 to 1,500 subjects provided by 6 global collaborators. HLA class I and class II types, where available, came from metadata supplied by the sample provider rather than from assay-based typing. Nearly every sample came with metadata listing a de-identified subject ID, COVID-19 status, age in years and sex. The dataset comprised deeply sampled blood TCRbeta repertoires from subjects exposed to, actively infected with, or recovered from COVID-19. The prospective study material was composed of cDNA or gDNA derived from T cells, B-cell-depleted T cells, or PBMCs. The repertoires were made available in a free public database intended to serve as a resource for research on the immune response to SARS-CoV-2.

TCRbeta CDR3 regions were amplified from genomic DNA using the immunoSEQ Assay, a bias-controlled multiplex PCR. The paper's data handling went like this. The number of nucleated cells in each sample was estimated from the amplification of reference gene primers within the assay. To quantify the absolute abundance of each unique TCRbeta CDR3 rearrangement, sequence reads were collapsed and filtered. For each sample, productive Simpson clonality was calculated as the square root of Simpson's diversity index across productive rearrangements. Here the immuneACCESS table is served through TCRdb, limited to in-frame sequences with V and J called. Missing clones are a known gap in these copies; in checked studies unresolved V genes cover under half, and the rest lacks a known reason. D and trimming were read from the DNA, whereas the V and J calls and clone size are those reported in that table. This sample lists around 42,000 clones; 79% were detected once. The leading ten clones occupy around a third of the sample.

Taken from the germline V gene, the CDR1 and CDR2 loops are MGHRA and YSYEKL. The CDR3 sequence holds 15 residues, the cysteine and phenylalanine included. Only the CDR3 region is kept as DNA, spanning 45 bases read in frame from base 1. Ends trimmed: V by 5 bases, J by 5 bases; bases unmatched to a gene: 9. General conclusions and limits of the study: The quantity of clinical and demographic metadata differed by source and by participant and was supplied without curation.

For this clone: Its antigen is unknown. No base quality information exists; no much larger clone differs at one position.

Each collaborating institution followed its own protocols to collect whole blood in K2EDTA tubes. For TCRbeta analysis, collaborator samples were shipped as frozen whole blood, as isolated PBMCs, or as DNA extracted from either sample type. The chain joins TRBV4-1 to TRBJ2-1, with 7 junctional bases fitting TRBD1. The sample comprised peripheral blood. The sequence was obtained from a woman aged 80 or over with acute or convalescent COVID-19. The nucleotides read TGCGCCAGCAGCTCTGGACAGGCGTGGGACAATGAGCAGTTCTTC. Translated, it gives CASSSGQAWDNEQFF.